This T cell receptor beta chain was sequenced during a study of regulatory T cells in long-lasting Graves disease. Study observations and caveats: Newly diagnosed disease favored TRBV20-1 and TRBJ2-1 over persistent disease.

The table lists this clonotype with many counts. Its antigen is not identified. Investigators prepared the TCR beta libraries by applying iRepertoire HTBI primers and Arm-PCR of CDR3 regions. TCRdb re-derived calls from the multiplex PCR reads in MiXCR, one entry per CDR3 protein. The sample carries roughly 360,000 distinct CDR3 sequences, roughly 20% recorded once. The ends lost 4 bases at V and 6 bases at J; junction bases unmatched: 4. CDR1 and CDR2 (germline): SGHTA, FQGNSA. This CDR3 contains 13 residues. Time point specified: persistent/refractory GD, antithyroid drugs over 5 years with positive TRAb. Scientists built the TCR library using RNA that was extracted from PBMCs.

This sequence originates from a woman between 40 and 50 years old with Graves disease. Sample: peripheral blood mononuclear cells (PBMCs), taken when the disease was refractory, from a patient treated with antithyroid drugs. V and J are TRBV7-2 and TRBJ2-5; 8 bases align to TRBD2. The CDR3: CASSSSGLKTQYF. The CDR3 region has the DNA TGTGCCAGCAGCTCTAGCGGGTTGAAGACCCAGTACTTC.